The 26 T cell receptor beta chains listed next were all sequenced from one sample in a study of blood T cell repertoires in COVID-19. Assay used: immunoSEQ multiplex PCR; TCRdb lists only in-frame clones, some missing. The sample carries around 120,000 clones, roughly nine tenths recorded once. Sequenced material: peripheral blood. The source of these receptors is a woman of 80 years or more with acute or convalescent COVID-19.

CDR3 residues: CASNPSGGARTDTQYF. In DNA form, the CDR3 reads TGTGCCAGTAACCCAAGCGGGGGGGCTAGGACAGATACGCAGTATTTT. The chain employs TRBV19 and TRBJ2-3; 10 positions agree with TRBD2. V dropped 7 bases and J dropped 3; count of bases not matched to a gene: 10. Germline CDR1 and CDR2: LNHDA and SQIVND (reference sequence). This CDR3 is built from 16 residues.

This clone was seen more than once but under ten times. This chain links TRBV2 with TRBJ1-6; D is unclear. CDR3 size: 15 residues. Trimming pared 7 bases from V and 0 bases from J, leaving 10 bases between. Germline loops: CDR1 SNHLY, CDR2 FYNNEI. CDR3 DNA: TGTGCCAGCACGGAGAGGAGCTCCTATAATTCACCCCTCCACTTT. Residues: CASTERSSYNSPLHF.

This chain connects TRBV5-5 to TRBJ2-7, with TRBD2 matching 12 bases. V trimming: 0 bases; J trimming: 4 bases; junction bases outside the gene matches: 2. The germline V gene encodes CDR1 SGHKS and CDR2 YYEKEE (reference sequence). The CDR3 has 15 amino acids. The CDR3 loop reads CASSLGTSGVYEQYF. The CDR3 nucleotides read TGTGCCAGCAGCTTGGGGACTAGCGGGGTGTACGAGCAGTACTTC.

The gene calls are TRBV27 and TRBJ2-2, with 7 bases that match TRBD2. V trimming: 1 base; J trimming: 2 bases; junction bases outside the gene matches: 4. This CDR3 is built from 16 residues. Germline V gene lookup returns CDR1 MNHEY and CDR2 SMNVEV (reference sequence). DNA for the CDR3: TGTGCCAGCAGTTTATGGGCGGGGGAAAACACCGGGGAGCTGTTTTTT. Protein sequence: CASSLWAGENTGELFF.

The DNA for the CDR3 is TGTGCCAGCAGCAGGGACTTACGGCTCCACGAGCAGTACTTC. It codes for CASSRDLRLHEQYF. The chain is built from TRBV13 and TRBJ2-7; D perhaps matches TRBD2 (6 bases). The CDR3 has 14 residues. Germline V gene sequence: CDR1 PRHDT, CDR2 FYEKMQ (reference sequence). V lost 5 bases and J lost 5, with 16 bases in between.

The chain has TRBV19 and TRBJ2-3, with D tentatively TRBD2 (6 bases). There are 13 residues in the CDR3. Trimming stripped 9 bases from V and 1 base from J, with 11 bases between. CDR1 is LNHDA and CDR2 is SQIVND in the germline V gene (reference sequence). The CDR3 bases are TGTGCCAGCCGCTGGGGGGGCACAGATACGCAGTATTTT. This sequence encodes CASRWGGTDTQYF.

The chain links TRBV3-1 (or the pseudogene TRBV3-2) to TRBJ1-5, with no clear D. In germline, CDR1 is LGHDT, CDR2 YNNKEL (reference sequence). Trimming shortened V by 1 base and J by 5 bases, and 9 bases separated the two germline ends. The CDR3 extends over 14 amino acids. CDR3 region: CASSQGGSHQPQHF. In DNA form, the CDR3 reads TGTGCCAGCAGCCAAGGCGGCTCCCATCAGCCCCAGCATTTT.

The chain couples TRBV28 to TRBJ1-1, with a weak D call TRBD1 (5 bases). This CDR3 region has 14 residues. Trimming stripped 3 bases from V and 5 bases from J, with 13 bases between. Looked up from germline, CDR1 is MDHEN and CDR2 is SYDVKM. The CDR3: CASSLGGFGTEAFF. CDR3 DNA: TGTGCCAGCAGTTTGGGGGGTTTTGGAACTGAAGCTTTCTTT.

This clone appeared once. This sequence joins TRBV7-3 and TRBJ2-3; 9 bases line up with TRBD2. With 2 bases clipped from V and 3 bases from J, the junction kept 6 bases outside the gene matches. This CDR3 has 16 amino acids. Germline-derived CDR1 and CDR2 are SGHTA and FQGTGA. CDR3 loop: CASSLGTSSTTDTQYF. The CDR3 DNA reads as TGTGCCAGCAGCTTAGGGACTAGCTCAACTACAGATACGCAGTATTTT.

In this sample, this clone turned up once. The chain recombines TRBV5-1 with TRBJ2-1, with D possibly matching TRBD1 (5 bases). Germline V gene sequence: CDR1 SGHRS, CDR2 YFSETQ. This CDR3 contains 16 residues. V was pared by 0 bases and J by 3 bases, with 13 bases between. The CDR3 is CASSLVPGFDYNEQFF. CDR3 nucleotides: TGCGCCAGCAGCTTGGTCCCAGGGTTTGACTACAATGAGCAGTTCTTC.

The chain employs TRBV9 and TRBJ1-6; maybe TRBD1 (5 bases). Trimming stripped 3 bases from V and 9 bases from J, with 16 bases between. This CDR3 comprises 15 residues. The germline gives CDR1 SGDLS, CDR2 YYNGEE. The chain's CDR3 is CASSEFLGEASPLHF. CDR3 nucleotide sequence: TGTGCCAGCAGCGAGTTTTTAGGGGAGGCTTCACCCCTCCACTTT.

The rearrangement uses TRBV29-1 and TRBJ2-3; maybe TRBD1 (6 bases). Germline V gene lookup returns CDR1 SQVTM and CDR2 ANQGSEA. The V and J ends lost 7 bases and 2 bases respectively, with 16 bases between them. The CDR3 extends over 14 amino acids. The CDR3 here is CSAGPTGSTDTQYF. CDR3 DNA sequence: TGCAGCGCGGGTCCGACAGGCTCCACAGATACGCAGTATTTT.

The CDR3 reads CASSYQPGGLDEKLFF. CDR3 nucleotide sequence: TGTGCCAGCAGTTACCAGCCAGGGGGCCTGGATGAAAAACTGTTTTTT. The chain has TRBV6-5 and TRBJ1-4, with 8 nucleotides matching TRBD1. This CDR3 comprises 16 residues. Trimming took 2 bases from V and 6 from J; bases not matched to a gene: 8. Germline-derived CDR1 and CDR2 are MNHEY and SVGAGI.

This clone was seen a single time. V is TRBV9 and J is TRBJ2-2; 15 bases match TRBD2. Germline CDR1 reads SGDLS; CDR2 reads YYNGEE. Trimming at V came to 3 bases and at J to 1 base, leaving 10 bases not matched to a gene. The CDR3 is 20 amino acids. CDR3 in amino acids: CASSARRTSGGARNTGELFF. CDR3 in DNA: TGTGCCAGCAGCGCAAGAAGGACTAGCGGGGGGGCGCGGAACACCGGGGAGCTGTTTTTT.

The chain joins TRBV11-2 to TRBJ1-2, with TRBD1 identical over 7 bases. Germline V gene lookup returns CDR1 SGHAT and CDR2 FQNNGV. The CDR3 sequence is 14 residues long. The V gene end was trimmed by 4 bases and the J gene end by 2 bases; junction bases not matched to a gene: 4. In DNA form, the CDR3 reads TGTGCCAGCAGCTGGACAGGAGTCAACTATGGCTACACCTTC. Protein sequence: CASSWTGVNYGYTF.

The chain links TRBV5-1 to TRBJ1-1, with TRBD1 matching 12 bases. Germline CDR1 and CDR2: SGHRS and YFSETQ. V trimming: 4 bases; J trimming: 3 bases; junction bases outside the gene matches: 7. This CDR3 comprises 16 residues. The CDR3 region has the DNA TGCGCCAGCAGCGGTGGGACAGGGGGCGCGGACACTGAAGCTTTCTTT. It encodes CASSGGTGGADTEAFF.

Details on this clone: This same CDR3 is encoded by further DNA sequences in the sample. The chain links TRBV10-1 to TRBJ2-5; D might be TRBD2 (5 bases). V shed 0 bases and J shed 1 base, with 6 bases lying between them. This CDR3 has 14 amino acids. From germline, CDR1 is WNHNN and CDR2 SYGVQD (reference sequence). CDR3 coding DNA: TGCGCCAGCAGTGAGTCGAGGGTCCAAGAGACCCAGTACTTC. Protein sequence: CASSESRVQETQYF.

The V gene is TRBV6-2 or TRBV6-3, the J gene TRBJ2-7; possibly TRBD1 for D (5 bases). V shed 4 bases and J shed 2 bases, with 9 bases lying between them. The CDR3 runs 13 residues. Per the germline V gene, CDR1 is MNHEY and CDR2 is SVGEGT. CDR3 nucleotide sequence: TGTGCCAGCAGTTGGGGCGCTACCTACGAGCAGTACTTC. It yields the protein CASSWGATYEQYF.

V and J are TRBV9 and TRBJ2-1; 7 positions agree with TRBD1. V was clipped by 2 bases and J by 2 bases; unmatched bases: 4. CDR3 length equals 15 residues. Germline V gene lookup returns CDR1 SGDLS and CDR2 YYNGEE. The CDR3 DNA follows: TGTGCCAGCAGCGTTACCGGGACAGCCTACAATGAGCAGTTCTTC. Its translation is CASSVTGTAYNEQFF.

The CDR3 DNA follows: TGTGCCAGCGGCACATGGAGAAGCTCTGGGGCCAACGTCCTGACTTTC. It specifies CASGTWRSSGANVLTF. The chain joins TRBV13 to TRBJ2-6; no reliable D call. Trimming cost V 8 bases and J 0 bases, with 14 bases left between them. The length of the CDR3 is 16 residues. In germline, CDR1 is PRHDT, CDR2 FYEKMQ (reference sequence).

The rearrangement uses TRBV12-3 or TRBV12-4 and TRBJ1-2, with 7 bases identical to TRBD1. The CDR3 spans 13 residues. The V and J ends lost 6 bases and 7 bases, in that order; junction bases with no gene match: 8. CDR3 residues: CASRQTGVGGYTF. The CDR3 bases are TGTGCCAGCAGGCAAACAGGGGTGGGTGGCTACACCTTC.

The chain combines TRBV19 with TRBJ2-5; 8 positions agree with TRBD1. Germline lookup yields CDR1 LNHDA and CDR2 SQIVND (reference sequence). V shed 6 bases and J 4 bases; nucleotides not matched to a gene: 10. The CDR3 loop spans 15 amino acids. CDR3 in amino acids: CASSRQGAKGETQYF. The CDR3 bases are TGTGCCAGTAGCCGCCAGGGGGCGAAGGGAGAGACCCAGTACTTC. The full variable domain, completed using reference TRBV19 and TRBJ2-5, is DGGITQSPKYLFRKEGQNVTLSCEQNLNHDAMYWYRQDPGQGLRLIYYSQIVNDFQKGDIAEGYSVSREKKESFPLTVTSAQKNPTAFYLCASSRQGAKGETQYFGPGTRLLVL.

The chain carries TRBV18 and TRBJ2-3; 10 bases agree with TRBD1. CDR3 length: 16 residues. Trimming cost V 3 bases and J 4 bases; bases outside gene matches: 7. Germline lookup yields CDR1 KGHSH and CDR2 LQKENI. DNA for the CDR3: TGTGCCAGCTCACCCGGGACAGGGGCTATATCAGATACGCAGTATTTT. It codes for CASSPGTGAISDTQYF. The full variable domain, with the rest looked up from reference TRBV18 and TRBJ2-3, is NAGVMQNPRHLVRRRGQEARLRCSPMKGHSHVYWYRQLPEEGLKFMVYLQKENIIDESGMPKERFSAEFPKEGPSILRIQQVVRGDSAAYFCASSPGTGAISDTQYFGPGTRLTVL.

This clone was detected only once. The chain joins TRBV15 to TRBJ1-2; D gene unclear. The CDR3 loop spans 13 amino acids. From germline, CDR1 is LNHNV and CDR2 YYDKDF (reference sequence). Trimming shortened V by 5 bases and J by 2 bases, and 9 bases separated the two germline ends. DNA for the CDR3: TGTGCCACCAGCGTTAAACAGAACTATGGCTACACCTTC. This encodes CATSVKQNYGYTF.

This rearrangement joins TRBV3-1 (or the pseudogene TRBV3-2) to TRBJ2-7, with 8 bases matching TRBD2. V gave up 4 bases and J gave up 2 bases; unmatched junction bases: 7. The CDR3 is 15 amino acids. Germline V gives CDR1 LGHDT, CDR2 YNNKEL (reference sequence). The CDR3 loop is CASSPPRGGTYEQYF. The CDR3 nucleotides are TGTGCCAGCAGCCCCCCTCGGGGGGGCACCTACGAGCAGTACTTC.

This clone was seen only once. The chain has TRBV18 and TRBJ2-1; TRBD1 is a possible D gene (5 bases). This CDR3 has 14 residues. The ends were cut back, 3 bases at V and 9 bases at J, with 15 bases in the middle. From germline, CDR1 is KGHSH and CDR2 LQKENI. The CDR3 DNA is TGTGCCAGCTCACCGGGGCGTCAGACGGGTGAGCAGTTCTTC. Protein product: CASSPGRQTGEQFF.